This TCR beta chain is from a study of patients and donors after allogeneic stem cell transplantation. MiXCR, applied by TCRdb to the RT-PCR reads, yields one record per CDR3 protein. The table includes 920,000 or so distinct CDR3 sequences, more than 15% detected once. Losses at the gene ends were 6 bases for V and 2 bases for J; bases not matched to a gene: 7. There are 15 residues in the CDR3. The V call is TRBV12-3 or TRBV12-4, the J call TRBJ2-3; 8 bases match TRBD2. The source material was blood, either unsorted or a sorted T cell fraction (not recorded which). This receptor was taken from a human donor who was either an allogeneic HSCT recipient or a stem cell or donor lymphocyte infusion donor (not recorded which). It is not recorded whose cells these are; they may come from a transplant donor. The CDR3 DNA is TGTGCCAGCAGGCCGGGACTAGGATTCACAGATACGCAGTATTTT. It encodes CASRPGLGFTDTQYF.